This T cell receptor (beta chain) is drawn from a study of long-term antiretroviral therapy in people with HIV. Background on the study: Some samples came about a decade before the 2015 immediate-ART recommendation, and these were the earliest.

An immunoSEQ assay, version v3.0, was performed at survey level. The protocol was immunoSEQ multiplex PCR, while the TCRdb copy is restricted to in-frame clones and leaves out a portion. The repertoire holds over 40,000 clones, with nearly 95% as singletons. Deletions cut 9 bases from V and 6 bases from J, with 15 bases between. The CDR3 length is 13 residues. CDR1 is SGHKS and CDR2 is YYEKEE in the germline V gene (reference sequence). The clonotype comes from a woman aged 45-65 years with HIV. The V and J genes are TRBV5-5 and TRBJ1-4; D is unclear. The source was unsorted PBMCs, collected 3.7 years after starting antiretroviral therapy. CDR3: CATAPQGHEKLFF. The CDR3 coding sequence is TGTGCCACGGCCCCTCAAGGGCATGAAAAACTGTTTTTT.